This T cell receptor (beta chain) was captured by sequencing in a study of graft-versus-host responses after intestinal transplantation. Study information: Multivisceral, liver-intestinal, or isolated intestinal transplants were received by the recipients. All recipients were given anti-thymocyte globulin induction, and tacrolimus and steroids were then administered for about three years.

The protocol was immunoSEQ multiplex PCR, while the TCRdb copy is restricted to in-frame clones and leaves out a portion. The table lists 40,000 or so clones, 80% to 85% of them singletons. Germline assignment: CDR1 SNHLY and CDR2 FYNNEI. Trimming cost V 6 bases and J 6 bases, with 9 bases left between them. This CDR3 region has 13 residues. The chain couples TRBV2 to TRBJ1-6; tentatively, D is TRBD1 (5 bases). The sequencing here drew on PBMCs, taken around 1,000 days after transplant. The receptor's source is a human patient who received an intestinal transplant, so some T cells may come from the graft donor. CDR3 sequence (DNA): TGTGCCAGCAGGGCAGGGAGTAATTCACCCCTCCACTTT. Protein sequence: CASRAGSNSPLHF.